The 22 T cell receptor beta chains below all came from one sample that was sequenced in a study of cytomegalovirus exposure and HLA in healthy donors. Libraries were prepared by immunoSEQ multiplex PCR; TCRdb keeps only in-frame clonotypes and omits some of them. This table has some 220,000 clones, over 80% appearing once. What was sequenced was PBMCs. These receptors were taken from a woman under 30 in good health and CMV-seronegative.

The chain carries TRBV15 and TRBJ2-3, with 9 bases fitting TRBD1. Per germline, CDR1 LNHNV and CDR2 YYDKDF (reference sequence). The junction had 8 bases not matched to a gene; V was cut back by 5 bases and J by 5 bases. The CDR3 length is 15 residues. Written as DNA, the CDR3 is TGTGCCACCAGCGGGCCGGGACAGGGTCAAGATACGCAGTATTTT. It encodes CATSGPGQGQDTQYF.

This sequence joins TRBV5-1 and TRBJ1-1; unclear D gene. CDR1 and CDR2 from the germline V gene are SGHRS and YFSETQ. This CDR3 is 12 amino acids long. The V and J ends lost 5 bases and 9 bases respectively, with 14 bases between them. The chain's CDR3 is CASREGDQKAFF. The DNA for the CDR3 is TGCGCCAGCAGGGAGGGCGACCAGAAAGCTTTCTTT.

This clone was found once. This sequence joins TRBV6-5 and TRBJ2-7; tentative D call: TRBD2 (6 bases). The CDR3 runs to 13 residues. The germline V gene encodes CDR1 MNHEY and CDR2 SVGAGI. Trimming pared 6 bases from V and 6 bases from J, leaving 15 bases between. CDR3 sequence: CASRSAGPGEQYF. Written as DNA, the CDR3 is TGTGCCAGCAGGTCGGCGGGACCGGGCGAGCAGTACTTC.

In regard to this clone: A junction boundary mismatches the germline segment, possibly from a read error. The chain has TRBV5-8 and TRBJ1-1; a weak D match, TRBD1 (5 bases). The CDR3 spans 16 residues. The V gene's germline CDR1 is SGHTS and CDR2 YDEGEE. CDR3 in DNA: TGTGCCAGCAGTTTGGGCGGGAGGGGCACGAACACTGAAGCTTTCTTT. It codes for CASSLGGRGTNTEAFF. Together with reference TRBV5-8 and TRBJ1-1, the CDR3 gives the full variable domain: EAGVTQSPTHLIKTRGQQATLRCSPISGHTSVYWYQQALGLGLQFLLWYDEGEERNRGNFPPRFSGRQFPNYSSELNVNALELEDSALYLCASSLGGRGTNTEAFFGQGTRLTVV.

CDR3 loop: CAWSPGTGTLYEQYF. DNA of the CDR3: TGTGCCTGGAGTCCTGGGACAGGGACCCTATACGAGCAGTACTTC. This chain links TRBV30 with TRBJ2-7, with TRBD1 identical over 9 bases. The length of the CDR3 is 15 residues. Germline assignment: CDR1 GTSNPN and CDR2 SVGIG (reference sequence). The junction had 9 bases not matched to a gene; V was cut back by 2 bases and J by 4 bases.

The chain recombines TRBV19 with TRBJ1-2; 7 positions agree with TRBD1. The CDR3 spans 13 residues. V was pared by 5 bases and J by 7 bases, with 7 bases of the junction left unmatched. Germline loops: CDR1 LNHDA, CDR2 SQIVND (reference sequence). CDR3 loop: CASSSYRGAGYTF. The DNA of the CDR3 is TGTGCCAGTAGTTCATACAGGGGAGCTGGCTACACCTTC. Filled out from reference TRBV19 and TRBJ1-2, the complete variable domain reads DGGITQSPKYLFRKEGQNVTLSCEQNLNHDAMYWYRQDPGQGLRLIYYSQIVNDFQKGDIAEGYSVSREKKESFPLTVTSAQKNPTAFYLCASSSYRGAGYTFGSGTRLTVV.

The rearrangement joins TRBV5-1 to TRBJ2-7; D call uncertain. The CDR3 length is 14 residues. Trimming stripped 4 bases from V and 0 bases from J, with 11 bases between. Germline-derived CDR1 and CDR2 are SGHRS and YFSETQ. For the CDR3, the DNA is TGCGCCAGCAGCCTACGAGCCCCCTCCTACGAGCAGTACTTC. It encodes CASSLRAPSYEQYF.

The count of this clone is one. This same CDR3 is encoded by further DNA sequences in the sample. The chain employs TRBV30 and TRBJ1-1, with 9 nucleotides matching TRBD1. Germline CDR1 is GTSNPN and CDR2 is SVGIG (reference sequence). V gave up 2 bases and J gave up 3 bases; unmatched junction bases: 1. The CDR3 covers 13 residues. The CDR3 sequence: CAWSRDRDTEAFF. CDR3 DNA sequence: TGTGCCTGGAGTAGGGACAGGGACACTGAAGCTTTCTTT.

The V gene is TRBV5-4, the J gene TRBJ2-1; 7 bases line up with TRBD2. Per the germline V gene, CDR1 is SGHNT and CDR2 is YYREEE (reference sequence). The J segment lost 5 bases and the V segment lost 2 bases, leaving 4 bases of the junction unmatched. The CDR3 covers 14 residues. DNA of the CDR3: TGTGCCAGCAGCTTAATGGGGGGGGACAATGAGCAGTTCTTC. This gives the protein CASSLMGGDNEQFF.

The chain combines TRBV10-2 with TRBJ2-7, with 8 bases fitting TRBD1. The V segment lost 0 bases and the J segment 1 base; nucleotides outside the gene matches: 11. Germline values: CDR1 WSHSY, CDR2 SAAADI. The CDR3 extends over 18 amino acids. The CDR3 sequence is CASSESPLGQGQSYEQYF. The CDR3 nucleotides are TGCGCCAGCAGTGAGTCCCCGCTCGGACAGGGCCAATCCTACGAGCAGTACTTC.

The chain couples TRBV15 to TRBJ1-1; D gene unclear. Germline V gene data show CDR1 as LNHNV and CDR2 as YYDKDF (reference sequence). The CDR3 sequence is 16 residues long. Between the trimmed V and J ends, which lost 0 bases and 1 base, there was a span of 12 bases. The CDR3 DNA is TGTGCCACCAGCAGAGATTTTGGCTTTACGAACACTGAAGCTTTCTTT. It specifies CATSRDFGFTNTEAFF. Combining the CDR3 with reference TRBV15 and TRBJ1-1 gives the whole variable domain DAMVIQNPRYQVTQFGKPVTLSCSQTLNHNVMYWYQQKSSQAPKLLFHYYDKDFNNEADTPDNFQSRRPNTSFCFLDIRSPGLGDTAMYLCATSRDFGFTNTEAFFGQGTRLTVV.

As DNA, the CDR3 is TGTGCCAGCAGCGCACATCTTGTGGGTAGCGGGAGTCCCTACAATGAGCAGTTCTTC. It translates to CASSAHLVGSGSPYNEQFF. The genes are TRBV9 and TRBJ2-1; 9 bases fit TRBD2. Germline V gene lookup returns CDR1 SGDLS and CDR2 YYNGEE. V gave up 3 bases and J gave up 2 bases; unmatched junction bases: 15. This CDR3 spans 19 amino acids.

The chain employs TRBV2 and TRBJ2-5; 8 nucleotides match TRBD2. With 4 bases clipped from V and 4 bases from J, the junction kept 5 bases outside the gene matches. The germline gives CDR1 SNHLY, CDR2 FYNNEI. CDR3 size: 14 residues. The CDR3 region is CASSGGLVVETQYF. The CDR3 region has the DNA TGTGCCAGCAGTGGGGGACTAGTGGTAGAGACCCAGTACTTC.

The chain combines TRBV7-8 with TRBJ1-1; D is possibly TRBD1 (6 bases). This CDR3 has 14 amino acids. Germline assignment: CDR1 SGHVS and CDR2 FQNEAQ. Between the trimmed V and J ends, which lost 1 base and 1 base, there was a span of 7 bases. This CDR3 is CASSLDRENTEAFF. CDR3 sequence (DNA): TGTGCCAGCAGCTTAGACAGGGAGAACACTGAAGCTTTCTTT. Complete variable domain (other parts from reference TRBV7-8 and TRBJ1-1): GAGVSQSPRYKVAKRGQDVALRCDPISGHVSLFWYQQALGQGPEFLTYFQNEAQLDKSGLPSDRFFAERPEGSVSTLKIQRTQQEDSAVYLCASSLDRENTEAFFGQGTRLTVV.

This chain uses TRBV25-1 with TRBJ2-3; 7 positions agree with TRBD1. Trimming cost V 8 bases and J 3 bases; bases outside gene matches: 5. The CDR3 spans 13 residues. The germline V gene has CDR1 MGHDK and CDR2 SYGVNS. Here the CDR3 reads CASGPTGTDTQYF. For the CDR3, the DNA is TGTGCCAGCGGACCGACAGGGACAGATACGCAGTATTTT.

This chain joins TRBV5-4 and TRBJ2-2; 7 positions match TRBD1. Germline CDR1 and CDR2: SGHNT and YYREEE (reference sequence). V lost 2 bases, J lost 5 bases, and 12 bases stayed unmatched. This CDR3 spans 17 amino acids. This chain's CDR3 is CASSFPTGRGGTGELFF. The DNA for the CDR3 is TGTGCCAGCAGCTTCCCGACAGGGAGAGGAGGTACCGGGGAGCTGTTTTTT.

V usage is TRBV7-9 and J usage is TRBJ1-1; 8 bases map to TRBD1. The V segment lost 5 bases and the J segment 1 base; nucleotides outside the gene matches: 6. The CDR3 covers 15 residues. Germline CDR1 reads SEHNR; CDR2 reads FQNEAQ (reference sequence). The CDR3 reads CASSTATGENTEAFF. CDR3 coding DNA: TGTGCCAGCAGCACCGCGACAGGGGAGAACACTGAAGCTTTCTTT. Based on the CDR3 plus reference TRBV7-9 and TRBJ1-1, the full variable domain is DTGVSQNPRHKITKRGQNVTFRCDPISEHNRLYWYRQTLGQGPEFLTYFQNEAQLEKSRLLSDRFSAERPKGSFSTLEIQRTEQGDSAMYLCASSTATGENTEAFFGQGTRLTVV.

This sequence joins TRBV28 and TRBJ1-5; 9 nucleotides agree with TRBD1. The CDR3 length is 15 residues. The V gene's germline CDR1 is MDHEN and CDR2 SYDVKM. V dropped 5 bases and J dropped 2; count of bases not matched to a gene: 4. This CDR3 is CASSTQGARNQPQHF. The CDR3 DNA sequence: TGTGCCAGCAGTACACAGGGGGCTCGCAATCAGCCCCAGCATTTT.

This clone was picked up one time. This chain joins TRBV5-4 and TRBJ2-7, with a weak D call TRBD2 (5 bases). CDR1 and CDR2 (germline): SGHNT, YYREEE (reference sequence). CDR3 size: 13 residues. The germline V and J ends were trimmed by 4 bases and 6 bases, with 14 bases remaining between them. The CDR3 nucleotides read TGTGCCAGCAGCAGAGACGTAAGCGGCGAGCAGTACTTC. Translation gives CASSRDVSGEQYF. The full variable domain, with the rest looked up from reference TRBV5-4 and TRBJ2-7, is ETGVTQSPTHLIKTRGQQVTLRCSSQSGHNTVSWYQQALGQGPQFIFQYYREEENGRGNFPPRFSGLQFPNYSSELNVNALELDDSALYLCASSRDVSGEQYFGPGTRLTVT.

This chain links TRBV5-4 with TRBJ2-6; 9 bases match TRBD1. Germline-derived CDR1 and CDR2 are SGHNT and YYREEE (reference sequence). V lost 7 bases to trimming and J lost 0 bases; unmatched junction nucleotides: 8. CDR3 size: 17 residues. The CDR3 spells CASYPGQGYSGANVLTF. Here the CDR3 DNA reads TGTGCCAGCTACCCGGGACAGGGATACTCTGGGGCCAACGTCCTGACTTTC.

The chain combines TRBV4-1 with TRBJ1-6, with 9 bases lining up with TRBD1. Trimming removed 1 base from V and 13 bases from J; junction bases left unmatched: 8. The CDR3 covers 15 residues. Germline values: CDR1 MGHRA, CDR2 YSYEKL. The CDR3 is CASSQVGDREWPLHF. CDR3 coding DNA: TGCGCCAGCAGCCAAGTTGGGGACAGGGAGTGGCCCCTCCACTTT.

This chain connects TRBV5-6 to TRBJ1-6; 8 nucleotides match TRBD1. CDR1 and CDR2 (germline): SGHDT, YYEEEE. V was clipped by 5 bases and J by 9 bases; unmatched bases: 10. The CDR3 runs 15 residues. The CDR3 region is CASRTGGGSGSPLHF. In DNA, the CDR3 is TGTGCCAGCAGAACAGGGGGGGGATCTGGTTCACCCCTCCACTTT.